This T cell receptor (beta chain) was found in a study of blood T cell repertoires in COVID-19. Across the whole study: Acute-phase and convalescent COVID-19 samples originated in the United States, Italy and Spain.

Participants came from around 25 US areas, aged roughly 18 to 89 years. The V gene's germline CDR1 is LGHNA and CDR2 YNFKEQ. J was trimmed by 4 bases and V by 4 bases; bases with no gene match: 10. The CDR3 spans 16 residues. TCRdb keeps only in-frame clones here, not all; method: immunoSEQ multiplex PCR. The sample includes a few hundred thousand clones, roughly 88% of them seen just once. This clone was counted only a few times. The receptor was isolated from a man younger than 45 who had recovered from COVID-19. What was sequenced was PBMCs or T cells enriched from blood (not recorded which). J is TRBJ2-7 and V is TRBV4-2; 10 bases line up with TRBD2. The CDR3 is CASSPEPSGGAYEQYF. CDR3 sequence (DNA): TGTGCCAGCAGCCCTGAACCTAGCGGGGGCGCTTACGAGCAGTACTTC.